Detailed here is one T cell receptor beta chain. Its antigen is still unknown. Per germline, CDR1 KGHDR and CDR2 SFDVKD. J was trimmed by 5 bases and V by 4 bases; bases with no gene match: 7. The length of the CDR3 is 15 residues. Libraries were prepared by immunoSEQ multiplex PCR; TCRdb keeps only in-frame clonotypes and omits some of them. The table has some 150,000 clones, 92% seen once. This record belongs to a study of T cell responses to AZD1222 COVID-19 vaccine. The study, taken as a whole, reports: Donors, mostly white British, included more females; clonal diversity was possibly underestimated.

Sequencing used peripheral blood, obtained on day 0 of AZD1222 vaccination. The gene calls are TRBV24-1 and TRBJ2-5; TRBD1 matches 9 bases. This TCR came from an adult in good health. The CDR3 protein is CATSDHTGGGETQYF. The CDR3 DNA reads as TGTGCCACCAGTGACCACACAGGGGGCGGCGAGACCCAGTACTTC.